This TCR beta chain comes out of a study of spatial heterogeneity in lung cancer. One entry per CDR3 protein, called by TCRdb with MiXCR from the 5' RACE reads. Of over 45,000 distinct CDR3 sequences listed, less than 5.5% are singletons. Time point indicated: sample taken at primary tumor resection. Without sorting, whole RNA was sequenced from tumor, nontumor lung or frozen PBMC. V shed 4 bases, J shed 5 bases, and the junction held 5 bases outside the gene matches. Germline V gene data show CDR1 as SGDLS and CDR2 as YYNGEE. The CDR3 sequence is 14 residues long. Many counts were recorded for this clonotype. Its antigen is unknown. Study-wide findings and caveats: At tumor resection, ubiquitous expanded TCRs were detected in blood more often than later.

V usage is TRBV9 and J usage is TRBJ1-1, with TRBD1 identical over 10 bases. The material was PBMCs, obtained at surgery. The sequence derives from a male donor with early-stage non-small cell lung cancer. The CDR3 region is CASSFGDRGTEAFF. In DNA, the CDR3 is TGTGCCAGCAGCTTCGGGGACAGGGGTACTGAAGCTTTCTTT.